This T cell receptor beta chain came from a study of T cell responses to AZD1222 COVID-19 vaccine. Trimming left V 4 bases short and J 9 bases short, with 13 bases between. CDR1 and CDR2 from the germline V gene are SGHRS and YFSETQ. This CDR3 region has 12 residues. General study results and limits: Recipients of AZD1222 seropositive at baseline numbered only 6 or 7. Mostly white British, mostly female donors; authors suggested clonal diversity may be underestimated.

Comment on this clone: Its matching antigen is unknown.

Method: immunoSEQ multiplex PCR; TCRdb's copy keeps in-frame clones and lacks some. The data show 160,000 or so clones, roughly 94% seen once. The chain carries TRBV5-1 and TRBJ2-5; perhaps TRBD1 as D (6 bases). The clonotype comes from an adult who received the AZD1222 COVID-19 vaccine. This material consisted of peripheral blood, taken 28 days after the second AZD1222 dose. CDR3 region: CASSRDKSAQYF. CDR3 nucleotides: TGCGCCAGCAGCAGGGACAAGTCCGCCCAGTACTTC.